These 19 T cell receptor beta chains were all obtained from the same sample, sequenced in a study of vaccination effects on CD4 cells after COVID-19. Their specific antigens are unknown. Peptide-pool stimulation followed by sequencing identified expanded antigen-specific CD4+ clonotypes in the ViraFEST assay. After more than 9 days in culture, the CD4+ T cells were isolated. Vaccine recipients lacked prior SARS-CoV-2 infection and had negative nucleocapsid antibodies. Repertoires were generated with immunoSEQ multiplex PCR, while TCRdb's copy carries only in-frame clones and drops some. This sample yields about 65,000 clones, of which around 69% are seen a single time; roughly 2.8% belongs to the top ten. Sequenced material: CD4+ T cells from PBMCs cultured with HCoV-NL63 spike peptides, taken before COVID-19 vaccination. The receptors here all came from a human donor who received a COVID-19 vaccine.

There are a few counts of this clone. The V call is TRBV2, the J call TRBJ2-5; TRBD1 matches 9 bases. Germline V gene data show CDR1 as SNHLY and CDR2 as FYNNEI. This CDR3 has 14 amino acids. The V segment lost 8 bases and the J segment 6 bases; nucleotides outside the gene matches: 10. CDR3 in DNA: TGTGCCAGCGATCGACAGGGGGAGGTAAAGACCCAGTACTTC. The encoded protein is CASDRQGEVKTQYF.

V gene TRBV30 combines with J gene TRBJ1-2; D possibly corresponds to TRBD1 (6 bases). The CDR3 runs to 15 residues. V dropped 0 bases and J dropped 5 bases, with 16 bases sitting between them. Germline-derived CDR1 and CDR2 are GTSNPN and SVGIG (reference sequence). The CDR3 loop reads CAWSVKDSFGYGYTF. DNA for the CDR3: TGTGCCTGGAGTGTAAAGGACAGTTTTGGGTATGGCTACACCTTC.

V is TRBV12-3 or TRBV12-4 and J is TRBJ1-2; D call uncertain. The CDR3 covers 13 residues. V was clipped by 3 bases and J by 5 bases, with 10 bases between them. CDR3: CASSFNGEYGYTF. The CDR3 DNA reads TGTGCCAGCAGTTTTAATGGGGAATATGGCTACACCTTC.

The V call is TRBV6-5, the J call TRBJ1-3; D is uncertain. Germline assignment: CDR1 MNHEY and CDR2 SVGAGI. The CDR3 loop spans 14 amino acids. V lost 6 bases and J 0 bases, leaving 9 bases between the germline ends. The CDR3: CASRRTSSGNTIYF. The CDR3 DNA reads as TGTGCCAGCAGGCGCACGAGCTCTGGAAACACCATATATTTT.

The V gene is TRBV3-1 (or the pseudogene TRBV3-2), the J gene TRBJ2-1; unclear D gene. The CDR3 runs 14 residues. Germline V lookup: CDR1 LGHDT, CDR2 YNNKEL (reference sequence). Trimming took off 1 base at V and 3 bases at J, with 7 bases between the two ends. CDR3 in DNA: TGTGCCAGCAGCCAAGTCTCATTCTACAATGAGCAGTTCTTC. It translates to CASSQVSFYNEQFF.

J is TRBJ2-3 and V is TRBV9; no firm D call. V was trimmed by 0 bases and J by 5 bases, leaving 4 bases between them. This CDR3 is built from 12 residues. Germline V CDR1 and CDR2: SGDLS, YYNGEE. CDR3 bases: TGTGCCAGCAGCGTAGCGTTAGATACGCAGTATTTT. It encodes CASSVALDTQYF.

The V call is TRBV27, the J call TRBJ1-1, with TRBD1 matching 9 bases. V shed 2 bases and J 3 bases; nucleotides not matched to a gene: 4. CDR1 and CDR2 (germline): MNHEY, SMNVEV (reference sequence). The CDR3 spans 15 residues. CDR3 nucleotides: TGTGCCAGCAGTTTAACGGGACAGGGTTACACTGAAGCTTTCTTT. Translated, it gives CASSLTGQGYTEAFF.

V is TRBV27 and J is TRBJ2-6; D is possibly TRBD2 (5 bases). This CDR3 is 15 amino acids long. Germline values: CDR1 MNHEY, CDR2 SMNVEV (reference sequence). Trimming shortened V by 2 bases and J by 4 bases, and 9 bases separated the two germline ends. CDR3 sequence (DNA): TGTGCCAGCAGTTTACAGCTAGCCGGGGCCAACGTCCTGACTTTC. It encodes CASSLQLAGANVLTF.

This sequence joins TRBV19 and TRBJ1-5; 7 bases are a match to TRBD1. CDR3 size: 19 residues. The ends lost 3 bases at V and 0 bases at J; junction bases unmatched: 14. CDR1 is LNHDA, CDR2 SQIVND, per germline (reference sequence). The CDR3 is CASSILGGANIYSNQPQHF. CDR3 sequence (DNA): TGTGCCAGTAGTATTCTAGGGGGCGCGAATATCTATAGCAATCAGCCCCAGCATTTT.

This chain links TRBV5-1 with TRBJ1-3, with 7 bases identical to TRBD1. The CDR3 is 16 residues long. J lost 7 bases, V lost 7 bases, and 17 bases had no gene match. Germline loops: CDR1 SGHRS, CDR2 YFSETQ. CDR3 DNA sequence: TGCGCCAGCTGCTCCACCCCTACAGGGGAAGGGAACACCATATATTTT. It codes for CASCSTPTGEGNTIYF. The whole variable domain, remainder taken from reference TRBV5-1 and TRBJ1-3, is KAGVTQTPRYLIKTRGQQVTLSCSPISGHRSVSWYQQTPGQGLQFLFEYFSETQRNKGNFPGRFSGRQFSNSRSEMNVSTLELGDSALYLCASCSTPTGEGNTIYFGEGSWLTVV.

This sequence joins TRBV6-5 and TRBJ1-1, with a tentative D call TRBD1 (6 bases). V was shortened by 3 bases and J by 10 bases, with 18 bases between the two germline ends. Germline V gene sequence: CDR1 MNHEY, CDR2 SVGAGI. The CDR3 has 14 amino acids. The CDR3 loop is CASSYGGVGGTAFF. CDR3 DNA sequence: TGTGCCAGCAGTTATGGGGGGGTAGGGGGAACAGCTTTCTTT.

The chain is built from TRBV4-2 and TRBJ1-1; no definite D call. The V end lost 4 bases, the J end lost 4 bases, and 16 bases lay between the germline ends. The CDR3 is 15 amino acids. The germline CDR1 and CDR2 sequences are LGHNA and YNFKEQ. The CDR3 bases are TGTGCCAGCAGCCGTCGATCGGGTGGGGTCACTGAAGCTTTCTTT. Its protein is CASSRRSGGVTEAFF.

V gene TRBV28 combines with J gene TRBJ1-1, with 9 positions matching TRBD1. V dropped 4 bases and J dropped 4; count of bases not matched to a gene: 4. This CDR3 has 14 residues. Germline V CDR1 and CDR2: MDHEN, SYDVKM. The CDR3 region has the DNA TGTGCCAGCAGTTCTCCGGGACAGGGCACTGAAGCTTTCTTT. It specifies CASSSPGQGTEAFF.

The chain has TRBV5-1 and TRBJ2-1; D perhaps matches TRBD2 (6 bases). Germline V gene sequence: CDR1 SGHRS, CDR2 YFSETQ. V shed 1 base and J shed 8 bases, with 19 bases lying between them. The length of the CDR3 is 16 residues. In nucleotides, the CDR3 is TGCGCCAGCAGCTTGCTTCCCGGGACTGTGACTGATGAGCAGTTCTTC. This translates into CASSLLPGTVTDEQFF.

The rearrangement joins TRBV14 to TRBJ1-2; D may be TRBD1 (6 bases). Germline CDR1 SGHDN, CDR2 FVKESK. CDR3 length: 14 amino acids. V was trimmed by 1 base and J by 7 bases, leaving 13 bases between them. CDR3 in amino acids: CASSQADRPGGYTF. CDR3 bases: TGTGCCAGCAGCCAAGCGGACAGACCGGGTGGCTACACCTTC.

This clone has only one observation. This chain connects TRBV24-1 to TRBJ2-2; no definite D call. Trimming cost V 3 bases and J 9 bases, with 10 bases left between them. From germline, CDR1 is KGHDR and CDR2 SFDVKD. The CDR3 has 13 amino acids. The CDR3 nucleotides read TGTGCCACCAGTGATCTCCATCGCCGGGAGCTGTTTTTT. Translated: CATSDLHRRELFF.

The gene calls are TRBV6-5 and TRBJ1-5; D call uncertain. The germline V and J ends were trimmed by 6 bases and 12 bases, with 24 bases remaining between them. This CDR3 has 15 amino acids. The germline V gene encodes CDR1 MNHEY and CDR2 SVGAGI. The CDR3 loop reads CASSPFPRATLVQHF. Written as DNA, the CDR3 is TGTGCCAGCAGCCCCTTCCCACGGGCGACGCTCGTCCAGCATTTT.

J is TRBJ2-1 and V is TRBV4-3; D might be TRBD2 (6 bases). With 1 base removed from V and 6 bases from J, the gap between germline ends came to 13 bases. Germline lookup yields CDR1 LGHNA and CDR2 YSLEER. The CDR3 runs to 15 residues. The CDR3 DNA is TGCGCCAGCAGCCAAGCCCCGGACGGGGGCAATGAGCAGTTCTTC. Its translation is CASSQAPDGGNEQFF.

The chain joins TRBV7-2 to TRBJ2-1; the D gene is possibly TRBD2 (6 bases). The length of the CDR3 is 17 residues. Germline values: CDR1 SGHTA, CDR2 FQGNSA. V was trimmed by 2 bases and J by 0 bases, leaving 14 bases between them. CDR3 bases: TGTGCCAGCAGCTTATTCCCCGGCGGGGTCTCCTACAATGAGCAGTTCTTC. It encodes CASSLFPGGVSYNEQFF.